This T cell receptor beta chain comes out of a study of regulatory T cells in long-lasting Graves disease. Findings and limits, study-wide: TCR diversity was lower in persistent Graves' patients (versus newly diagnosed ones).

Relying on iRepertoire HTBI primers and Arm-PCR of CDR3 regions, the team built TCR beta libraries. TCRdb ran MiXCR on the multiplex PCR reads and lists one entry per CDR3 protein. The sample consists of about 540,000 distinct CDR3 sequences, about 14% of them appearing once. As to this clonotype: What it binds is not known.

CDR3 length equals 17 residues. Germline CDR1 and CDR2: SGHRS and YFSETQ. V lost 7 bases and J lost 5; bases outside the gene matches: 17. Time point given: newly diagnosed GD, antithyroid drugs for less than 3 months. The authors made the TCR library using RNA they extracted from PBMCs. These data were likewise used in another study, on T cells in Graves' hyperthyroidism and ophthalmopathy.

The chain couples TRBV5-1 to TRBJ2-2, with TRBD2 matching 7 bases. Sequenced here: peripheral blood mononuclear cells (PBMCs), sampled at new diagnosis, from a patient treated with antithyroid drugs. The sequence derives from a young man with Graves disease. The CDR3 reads CASSPAPVLAETGELFF. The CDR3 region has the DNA TGCGCCAGCTCCCCAGCCCCCGTGCTAGCGGAGACCGGGGAGCTGTTTTTT.